The source of this TCR beta chain is a study of T cells in tumors after PD-1 blockade. About the study: Some patients also took daily vismodegib 150 mg during anti-PD-1 treatment.

TCRdb keeps only in-frame clones here, not all; method: immunoSEQ multiplex PCR. The data contain 14,000 to 15,000 clones, around 80% of them singletons. As for this clone: Its antigen is unidentified.

Findings and limits, study-wide: Peripheral recruitment is suggested, as some novel exhausted tumor clones were in pre-treatment blood.

The receptor comes from a human donor with basal cell carcinoma. Sequences were derived from PBMCs, sampled after anti-PD-1 treatment.

CDR3 sequence (DNA): TGTGCCAGCAGAGAAGCTAGCGCTCAAGAGACCCAGTACTTC. Protein: CASREASAQETQYF. The V call is TRBV7-2, the J call TRBJ2-5; tentatively, D is TRBD2 (6 bases). The germline V and J ends were trimmed by 6 bases and 2 bases, with 13 bases remaining between them. The CDR3 runs to 14 residues. Germline V lookup: CDR1 SGHTA, CDR2 FQGNSA.